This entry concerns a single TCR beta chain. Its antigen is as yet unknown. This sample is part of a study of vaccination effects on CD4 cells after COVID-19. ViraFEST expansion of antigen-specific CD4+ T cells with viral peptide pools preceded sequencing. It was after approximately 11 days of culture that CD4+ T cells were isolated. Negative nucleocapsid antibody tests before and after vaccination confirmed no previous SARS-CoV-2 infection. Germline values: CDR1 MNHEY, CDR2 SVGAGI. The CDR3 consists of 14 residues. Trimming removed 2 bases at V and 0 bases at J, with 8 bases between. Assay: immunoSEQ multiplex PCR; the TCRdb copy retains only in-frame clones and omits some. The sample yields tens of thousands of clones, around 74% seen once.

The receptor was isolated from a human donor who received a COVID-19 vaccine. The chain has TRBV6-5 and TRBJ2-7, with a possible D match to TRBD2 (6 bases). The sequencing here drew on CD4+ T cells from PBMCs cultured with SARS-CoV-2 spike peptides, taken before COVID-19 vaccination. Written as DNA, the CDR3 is TGTGCCAGCAGTTACATGCGGGGCTCCTACGAGCAGTACTTC. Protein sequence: CASSYMRGSYEQYF.